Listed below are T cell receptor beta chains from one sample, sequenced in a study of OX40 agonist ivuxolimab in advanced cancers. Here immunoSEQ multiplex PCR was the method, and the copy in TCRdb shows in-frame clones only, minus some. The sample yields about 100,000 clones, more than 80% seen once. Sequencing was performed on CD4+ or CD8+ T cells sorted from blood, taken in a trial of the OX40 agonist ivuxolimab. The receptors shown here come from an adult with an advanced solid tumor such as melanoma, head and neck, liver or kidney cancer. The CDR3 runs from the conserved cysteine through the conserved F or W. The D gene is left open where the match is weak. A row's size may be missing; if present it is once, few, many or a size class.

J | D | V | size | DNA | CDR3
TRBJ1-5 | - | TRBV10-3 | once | TGTGCCATCAGTGAGGATGGGGATCAGCCCCAGCATTTT | CAISEDGDQPQHF
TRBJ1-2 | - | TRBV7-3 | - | TGTGCCAGCAGCTCGAGGGCTGACTATGGCTACACCTTC | CASSSRADYGYTF
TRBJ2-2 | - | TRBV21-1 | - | TGTGCCAGCAGCCTGACAGGGGGTCCCAACACCGGGGAGCTGTTTTTT | CASSLTGGPNTGELFF
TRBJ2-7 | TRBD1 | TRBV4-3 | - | TGCGCCAGCAGCCAAGACGGGACAGGTTTCTACGAGCAGTACTTC | CASSQDGTGFYEQYF
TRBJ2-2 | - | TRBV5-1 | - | TGCGCCAGCAGCACGGCCTATCCCACAGGGGAGCTGTTTTTT | CASSTAYPTGELFF
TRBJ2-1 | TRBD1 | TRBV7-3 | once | TGTGCCAGCAGCCAGCAAGACAGGGCCAATGAGCAGTTCTTC | CASSQQDRANEQFF
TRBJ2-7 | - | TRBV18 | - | TGTGCCAGCTCACCCGGAAGCTTCCAGTACTTC | CASSPGSFQYF
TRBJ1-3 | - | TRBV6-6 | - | TGTGCCGCTGGACGTAGCTCTGGAAACACCATATATTTT | CAAGRSSGNTIYF
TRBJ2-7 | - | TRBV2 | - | TGTGCCAGCAGTGACGGGTGGGACTCCTACGAGCAGTACTTC | CASSDGWDSYEQYF
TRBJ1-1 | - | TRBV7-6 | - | TGTGCCAGCAGCTCCCCCTACAAGCTAGGTGAAGCTTTCTTT | CASSSPYKLGEAFF
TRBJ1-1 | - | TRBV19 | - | TGTGCCAGTAGTATAGTGGGGGGACACACTGAAGCTTTCTTT | CASSIVGGHTEAFF
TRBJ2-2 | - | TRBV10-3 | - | TGTGCCATCAAACTGGTCGAGACCCGAGACACCGGGGAGCTGTTTTTT | CAIKLVETRDTGELFF
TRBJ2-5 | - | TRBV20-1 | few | TGCAGTGCTAGAGAGGGAGGAGGGTACTTC | CSAREGGGYF
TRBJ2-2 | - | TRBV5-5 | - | TGTGCCAGCAGCGCGGAGGGAGGGGGCCTTATTTGGGAGCTGTTTTTT | CASSAEGGGLIWELFF
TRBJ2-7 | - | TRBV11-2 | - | TGTGCCAGCAGCTTAGACGCAGGGCCCTACGAGCAGTACTTC | CASSLDAGPYEQYF
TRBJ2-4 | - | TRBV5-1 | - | TGCGCCAGCACCCGAGGCGGACTACTAGCCAAAAACATTCAGTACTTC | CASTRGGLLAKNIQYF